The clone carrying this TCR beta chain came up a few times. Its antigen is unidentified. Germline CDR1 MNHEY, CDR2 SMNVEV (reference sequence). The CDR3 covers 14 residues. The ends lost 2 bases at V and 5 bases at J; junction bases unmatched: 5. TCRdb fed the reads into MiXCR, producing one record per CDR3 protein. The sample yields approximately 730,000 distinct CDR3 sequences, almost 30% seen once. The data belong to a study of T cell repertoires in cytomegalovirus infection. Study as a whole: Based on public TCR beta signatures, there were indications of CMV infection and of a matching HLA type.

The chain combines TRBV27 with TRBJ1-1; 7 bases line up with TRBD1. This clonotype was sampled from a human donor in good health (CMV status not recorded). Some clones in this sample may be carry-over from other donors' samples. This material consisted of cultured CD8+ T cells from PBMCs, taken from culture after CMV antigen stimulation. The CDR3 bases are TGTGCCAGCAGTTTAGGGCCGACAGGGACTGAAGCTTTCTTT. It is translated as CASSLGPTGTEAFF.